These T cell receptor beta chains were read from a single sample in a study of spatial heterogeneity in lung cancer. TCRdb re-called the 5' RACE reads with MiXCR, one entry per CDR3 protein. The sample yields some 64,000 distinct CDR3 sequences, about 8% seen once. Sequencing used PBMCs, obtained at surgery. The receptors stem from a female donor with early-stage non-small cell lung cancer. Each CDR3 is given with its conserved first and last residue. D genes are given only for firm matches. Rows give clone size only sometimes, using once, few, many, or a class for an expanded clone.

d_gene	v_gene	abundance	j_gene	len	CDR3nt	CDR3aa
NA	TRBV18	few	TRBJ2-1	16	TGTGCCAGCTCACCGGACAGCCCTTCCTCCTACAATGAGCAGTTCTTC	CASSPDSPSSYNEQFF
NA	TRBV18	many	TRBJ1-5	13	TGTGCCAGCTCACCAGGACTCAATCAGCCCCAGCATTTT	CASSPGLNQPQHF
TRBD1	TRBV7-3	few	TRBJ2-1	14	TGTGCCAGCAGCCTGGGACAGGGCTTCAATGAGCAGTTCTTC	CASSLGQGFNEQFF
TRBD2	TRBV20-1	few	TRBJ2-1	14	TGCAGTGCTAGAGGGACTAGCGGGGGGAATGAGCAGTTCTTC	CSARGTSGGNEQFF
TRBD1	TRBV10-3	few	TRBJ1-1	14	TGTGCCGCAAAACGACAGGGGGACAGCACTGAAGCTTTCTTT	CAAKRQGDSTEAFF
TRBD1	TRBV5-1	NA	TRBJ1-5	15	TGCGCCAGCAGCTTACAGGGGCTCGGCAATCAGCCCCAGCATTTT	CASSLQGLGNQPQHF
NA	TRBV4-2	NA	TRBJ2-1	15	TGTGCCAGCAGCCAAGATGACACTTCCTACAATGAGCAGTTCTTC	CASSQDDTSYNEQFF
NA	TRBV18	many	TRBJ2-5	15	TGTGCCAGCTCACCACCGTGGGCCCCCGACGAGACCCAGTACTTC	CASSPPWAPDETQYF
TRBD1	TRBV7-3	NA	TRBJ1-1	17	TGTGCCAGCAGCTTAACGGGCTCCGGGACAGTGAACACTGAAGCTTTCTTT	CASSLTGSGTVNTEAFF
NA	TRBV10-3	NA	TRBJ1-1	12	TGTGCCGCCGGGAGGGAAGGAACTGAAGCTTTCTTT	CAAGREGTEAFF
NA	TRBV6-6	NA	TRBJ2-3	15	TGTGCCAGCAGTTCCAGGGGAGGGCGCACAGATACGCAGTATTTT	CASSSRGGRTDTQYF
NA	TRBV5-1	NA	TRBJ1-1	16	TGCGCCAGCAGCTTGGGAGGAGGCCAGGGGAACACTGAAGCTTTCTTT	CASSLGGGQGNTEAFF
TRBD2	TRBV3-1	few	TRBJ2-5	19	TGTGCCAGCAGCCAAATGCCCTCTAGCGGGAGGAACCTCCAAGAGACCCAGTACTTC	CASSQMPSSGRNLQETQYF
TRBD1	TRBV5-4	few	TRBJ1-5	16	TGTGCCAGCAGCTGGGCACGACAGGGGACGGTTCAGCCCCAGCATTTT	CASSWARQGTVQPQHF
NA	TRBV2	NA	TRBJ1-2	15	TGTGCCAGCAGTGAAAATCCAGCTCCTAACTATGGCTACACCTTC	CASSENPAPNYGYTF
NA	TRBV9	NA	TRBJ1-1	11	TGTGCCAGCGGGAGGAGCACTGAAGCTTTCTTT	CASGRSTEAFF